This T cell receptor beta chain was sequenced during a study of identical twins. Study-wide findings and caveats: Compared with models, monozygotic twins showed more out-of-frame TCR alpha sharing. Cross-sectional statistics, not tracking of the same donors, supported the conclusions.

This clonotype was seen a few times. Antigen specificity is unknown. This CDR3 has 14 amino acids. Germline CDR1 MNHEY, CDR2 SMNVEV (reference sequence). V was clipped by 5 bases and J by 0 bases, with 8 bases between them. Template switching added a universal primer binding site, and final cDNA carried unique molecular identifiers. TCRdb re-called the 5' RACE reads through MiXCR, storing one row per CDR3 protein. The table lists roughly 240,000 distinct CDR3 sequences, roughly 7% of them singletons. This sample was also put to use in a study of yellow fever vaccine responses in identical twins.

Sequencing was done on a sample of memory (CD45RO+) T cells sorted from blood. The receptor's source is a young woman in good health. The chain links TRBV27 to TRBJ2-1; TRBD2 is a possible D gene (5 bases). CDR3 sequence reads: CASSPGNSYNEQFF. The CDR3 DNA reads as TGTGCCAGCAGTCCGGGGAACTCCTACAATGAGCAGTTCTTC.